These 14 T cell receptor beta chains share one sample of origin, sequenced in a study of blood T cell repertoires in COVID-19. The assay was immunoSEQ multiplex PCR, and TCRdb's table has in-frame clones only and misses some. The data contain about 180,000 clones, 70% to 85% of them seen just once; the ten biggest clones take up around 15%. The sequenced sample was PBMCs or T cells enriched from blood (not recorded which). Source of these receptors: a woman aged 45-60 years who had recovered from COVID-19.

V is TRBV2 and J is TRBJ1-4, with D perhaps TRBD1 (5 bases). Trimming took off 1 base at V and 10 bases at J, with 13 bases between the two ends. CDR1 SNHLY and CDR2 FYNNEI come from the germline V gene. The CDR3 loop spans 14 amino acids. The CDR3 bases are TGTGCCAGCAGTGAAGGTGCGGGGACGGGAAAACTGTTTTTT. The encoded protein is CASSEGAGTGKLFF. Complete variable domain (other parts from reference TRBV2 and TRBJ1-4): EPEVTQTPSHQVTQMGQEVILRCVPISNHLYFYWYRQILGQKVEFLVSFYNNEISEKSEIFDDQFSVERPDGSNFTLKIRSTKLEDSAMYFCASSEGAGTGKLFFGSGTQLSVL.

This rearrangement joins TRBV30 to TRBJ1-1; 8 positions match TRBD1. The germline CDR1 and CDR2 sequences are GTSNPN and SVGIG (reference sequence). The J segment lost 1 base and the V segment lost 7 bases, leaving 5 bases of the junction unmatched. The CDR3 consists of 13 residues. The CDR3 DNA is TGTGCCTTCACGGGACAGGCGAACACTGAAGCTTTCTTT. Residues: CAFTGQANTEAFF.

The chain is built from TRBV20-1 and TRBJ2-3, with 9 bases that match TRBD2. Trimming took 3 bases from V and 5 from J; bases not matched to a gene: 6. This CDR3 contains 14 residues. CDR1 and CDR2 (germline): DFQATT, SNEGSKA (reference sequence). The DNA for the CDR3 is TGCAGTGCTAGTCTGCGGGAGGGCCAAGATACGCAGTATTTT. Protein product: CSASLREGQDTQYF.

This chain uses TRBV5-1 with TRBJ2-7, with TRBD2 identical over 12 bases. V lost 4 bases, J lost 6 bases, and 8 bases stayed unmatched. The V gene's germline CDR1 is SGHRS and CDR2 YFSETQ. The CDR3 sequence is 15 residues long. CDR3 amino acids: CASSGALAGGGEQYF. CDR3 sequence (DNA): TGCGCCAGCAGCGGAGCACTAGCGGGAGGCGGCGAGCAGTACTTC.

This chain connects TRBV30 to TRBJ2-7; the match to TRBD1 covers 8 bases. This CDR3 contains 13 residues. Trimming cost V 1 base and J 5 bases; bases outside gene matches: 4. CDR1 and CDR2 from the germline V gene are GTSNPN and SVGIG (reference sequence). Here the CDR3 DNA reads TGTGCCTGGAGTGGGGACAGGCTGAACGAGCAGTACTTC. It is translated as CAWSGDRLNEQYF. The variable domain in full, completed from reference TRBV30 and TRBJ2-7, reads SQTIHQWPATLVQPVGSPLSLECTVEGTSNPNLYWYRQAAGRGLQLLFYSVGIGQISSEVPQNLSASRPQDRQFILSSKKLLLSDSGFYLCAWSGDRLNEQYFGPGTRLTVT.

J is TRBJ1-2 and V is TRBV19; TRBD1 matches at 10 bases. CDR1 is LNHDA, CDR2 SQIVND, per germline (reference sequence). After removal of 7 bases from V and 2 bases from J, the junction contained 10 bases not matched to a gene. The CDR3 runs to 16 residues. The CDR3 nucleotides are TGTGCCAGTACCTCAGACAGGGGGCGATCGAACTATGGCTACACCTTC. Translating it yields CASTSDRGRSNYGYTF.

The chain carries TRBV7-2 and TRBJ2-5; perhaps TRBD2 as D (5 bases). Germline V lookup: CDR1 SGHTA, CDR2 FQGNSA. The V end lost 4 bases, the J end lost 5 bases, and 23 bases lay between the germline ends. The CDR3 runs to 17 residues. DNA of the CDR3: TGTGCCAGCAGCTCGGGTTCGAACCGGGCGGGCTTCGAGACCCAGTACTTC. It encodes CASSSGSNRAGFETQYF.

V gene TRBV27 combines with J gene TRBJ2-3; D is possibly TRBD2 (5 bases). Looked up from germline, CDR1 is MNHEY and CDR2 is SMNVEV (reference sequence). V dropped 1 base and J dropped 1 base, with 6 bases sitting between them. This CDR3 spans 14 amino acids. CDR3 sequence: CASSLWRGTDTQYF. CDR3 coding DNA: TGTGCCAGCAGTTTATGGCGGGGCACAGATACGCAGTATTTT.

V usage is TRBV15 and J usage is TRBJ1-5; no reliable D call. The germline CDR1 and CDR2 sequences are LNHNV and YYDKDF (reference sequence). Trimming removed 0 bases from V and 11 bases from J, with 11 bases in between. This CDR3 is 13 amino acids long. The CDR3 DNA reads TGTGCCACCAGCAGAGATAGTACCTCGTCCCAGCATTTT. Translating it yields CATSRDSTSSQHF.

The V gene is TRBV6-2 or TRBV6-3, the J gene TRBJ1-6; TRBD1 matches 9 bases. J lost 9 bases, V lost 0 bases, and 3 bases had no gene match. The CDR3 is made up of 15 amino acids. The germline V gene has CDR1 MNHEY and CDR2 SVGEGT. CDR3 loop: CASSYSGTGSSPLHF. CDR3 coding DNA: TGTGCCAGCAGTTACTCCGGGACAGGGTCTTCACCCCTCCACTTT.

V and J are TRBV24-1 and TRBJ1-2; 8 bases map to TRBD1. V lost 4 bases to trimming and J lost 4 bases; unmatched junction nucleotides: 1. This CDR3 contains 13 residues. Germline assignment: CDR1 KGHDR and CDR2 SFDVKD. The DNA of the CDR3 is TGTGCCACCAGTGAGGGACAGGCCTATGGCTACACCTTC. Translating it yields CATSEGQAYGYTF.

This clone has a handful of counts. DNA for the CDR3: TGCGCCAGCAGCCACCCCGAACGGACTAGCGTCTCCTACGAGCAGTACTTC. This gives the protein CASSHPERTSVSYEQYF. The V call is TRBV4-1, the J call TRBJ2-7; 9 nucleotides match TRBD2. The CDR3 is made up of 17 amino acids. V shed 3 bases and J 0 bases; nucleotides not matched to a gene: 9. The germline V gene has CDR1 MGHRA and CDR2 YSYEKL.

The V call is TRBV28, the J call TRBJ2-2; D unclear. The CDR3 totals 11 residues. The V gene's germline CDR1 is MDHEN and CDR2 SYDVKM. The germline V and J ends were trimmed by 3 bases and 6 bases, with 2 bases remaining between them. The DNA of the CDR3 is TGTGCCAGCAGTTTCGCCGGGGAGCTGTTTTTT. This codes for CASSFAGELFF.

V is TRBV7-3 and J is TRBJ2-3, with unresolved D. The CDR3 sequence is 12 residues long. V was pared by 2 bases and J by 6 bases, with 6 bases between. Germline V gene sequence: CDR1 SGHTA, CDR2 FQGTGA. CDR3 nucleotide sequence: TGTGCCAGCAGCTTATACGCGGATACGCAGTATTTT. Encoded protein: CASSLYADTQYF.